This paragraph reports one T cell receptor beta chain. The junction differs from germline at one of its ends, possibly a read error. The sample belongs to a study of blood T cell repertoires in COVID-19. Looking at the study overall: COVID-19 samples, acute and convalescent, were from the United States, Italy and Spain. PBMCs, B-cell-depleted T cells, or T cells provided the cDNA or gDNA that made up the material.

In the source study's methods: Reference gene primers were amplified, and this amplification served to estimate nucleated cell counts. The assay was immunoSEQ multiplex PCR, and TCRdb's table has in-frame clones only and misses some. The V and J calls and clone size are taken from that table; D and trimming were inferred from the DNA. Of 390,000 or so clones in the sample, about 87% are singletons; the top ten hold more than 9%. Those enrolled in Seattle joined during active infection and were followed longitudinally afterward. CDR3 length: 17 residues. Looked up from germline, CDR1 is SSHAT and CDR2 is FNYEAQ (reference sequence).

This TCR was sampled from a woman younger than 45 with COVID-19, enrolled during active disease. V and J are TRBV7-7 and TRBJ2-6; 10 nucleotides line up with TRBD1. Sequencing was done on a sample of peripheral blood. The CDR3 is CASSPGDRGTGANVLTF. In DNA, the CDR3 is TGTGCTAGCAGCCCAGGGGACAGGGGTACTGGGGCCAACGTCCTGACTTTC.